These 8 T cell receptor beta chains were sequenced from one sample in a study of cytomegalovirus exposure and HLA in healthy donors. PCR was performed using 60 Vbeta and 13 Jbeta primers. The assay was immunoSEQ multiplex PCR, and TCRdb's table has in-frame clones only and misses some. The data show some 140,000 clones, 75% to 85% seen once. The sequenced material came from PBMCs. These receptors all come from a woman aged 40 to 50 in good health and CMV-seronegative.

This sequence joins TRBV18 and TRBJ1-1; D might be TRBD1 (5 bases). The length of the CDR3 is 13 residues. The V gene's germline CDR1 is KGHSH and CDR2 LQKENI. The V end lost 5 bases, the J end lost 3 bases, and 10 bases lay between the germline ends. The CDR3 bases are TGTGCCAGCTCAATGGACATTTACACTGAAGCTTTCTTT. This sequence encodes CASSMDIYTEAFF.

The chain has TRBV18 and TRBJ1-5, with 8 bases identical to TRBD1. There are 15 residues in the CDR3. The junction had 5 bases not matched to a gene; V was cut back by 2 bases and J by 5 bases. Germline V lookup: CDR1 KGHSH, CDR2 LQKENI. This CDR3 reads CASSPATGADQPQHF. CDR3 coding DNA: TGTGCCAGCTCACCAGCGACAGGGGCGGATCAGCCCCAGCATTTT.

This CDR3 reads CASSYETSGGYNEQFF. CDR3 in DNA: TGTGCCAGCAGTTACGAGACTAGCGGGGGGTACAATGAGCAGTTCTTC. This chain links TRBV6-5 with TRBJ2-1; 13 bases fit TRBD2. The V gene's germline CDR1 is MNHEY and CDR2 SVGAGI. Trimming removed 2 bases from V and 4 bases from J; junction bases left unmatched: 2. The CDR3 has 16 amino acids.

This sequence joins TRBV2 and TRBJ2-5; 9 bases map to TRBD1. V shed 4 bases and J 4 bases; nucleotides not matched to a gene: 7. Germline CDR1 reads SNHLY; CDR2 reads FYNNEI. The CDR3 spans 15 residues. The CDR3: CASSVRQGVRETQYF. The CDR3 DNA reads as TGTGCCAGCAGTGTTAGACAGGGGGTAAGAGAGACCCAGTACTTC.

This sequence joins TRBV25-1 and TRBJ1-2, with 8 bases fitting TRBD1. With 1 base clipped from V and 4 bases from J, the junction kept 8 bases outside the gene matches. CDR1 is MGHDK, CDR2 SYGVNS, per germline. The CDR3 covers 16 residues. The CDR3 here is CASSELVAGGSYGYTF. CDR3 coding DNA: TGTGCCAGCAGTGAATTAGTGGCAGGGGGCAGCTATGGCTACACCTTC.

The chain joins TRBV4-3 to TRBJ2-7; 7 nucleotides line up with TRBD1. V shed 0 bases, J shed 1 base, and the junction held 9 bases outside the gene matches. Germline assignment: CDR1 LGHNA and CDR2 YSLEER. There are 17 residues in the CDR3. For the CDR3, the DNA is TGCGCCAGCAGCCAAGAAGGGGGCTACAGGGTGTCCTACGAGCAGTACTTC. It encodes CASSQEGGYRVSYEQYF.

The rearrangement uses TRBV4-2 and TRBJ2-1; maybe TRBD2 (6 bases). CDR1 LGHNA and CDR2 YNFKEQ come from the germline V gene. This CDR3 has 13 amino acids. Between the trimmed V and J ends, which lost 6 bases and 7 bases, there was a span of 13 bases. The CDR3 region is CASRGTGGNEQFF. The CDR3 nucleotides read TGTGCCAGCAGAGGAACAGGAGGGAATGAGCAGTTCTTC.

The V and J genes are TRBV29-1 and TRBJ2-5; D is perhaps TRBD1 (6 bases). With 5 bases removed from V and 2 bases from J, the gap between germline ends came to 15 bases. The CDR3 extends over 14 amino acids. CDR1 is SQVTM, CDR2 ANQGSEA, per germline. This CDR3 is CSVKGGQGQETQYF. The CDR3 DNA is TGCAGCGTTAAGGGCGGGCAGGGGCAAGAGACCCAGTACTTC. Full variable domain (remainder filled in from reference TRBV29-1 and TRBJ2-5): SAVISQKPSRDICQRGTSLTIQCQVDSQVTMMFWYRQQPGQSLTLIATANQGSEATYESGFVIDKFPISRPNLTFSTLTVSNMSPEDSSIYLCSVKGGQGQETQYFGPGTRLLVL.